These 15 T cell receptor beta chains came from one sample sequenced in a study of blood T cell repertoires in COVID-19. Generated by immunoSEQ multiplex PCR, the TCRdb table keeps only in-frame clones and is missing some. Among hundreds of thousands of clones listed, 82% were seen once. The sequenced sample consisted of PBMCs or T cells enriched from blood (not recorded which). These receptors originate from an older woman who had recovered from COVID-19.

The chain has TRBV2 and TRBJ1-5; 8 bases agree with TRBD1. This CDR3 contains 13 residues. Germline CDR1 SNHLY, CDR2 FYNNEI. Trimming at V came to 10 bases and at J to 2 bases, leaving 4 bases not matched to a gene. The CDR3 DNA reads TGTGCCAAAGGGACAGGACGCAATCAGCCCCAGCATTTT. Translation gives CAKGTGRNQPQHF.

The V gene is TRBV12-3 or TRBV12-4, the J gene TRBJ1-5; D gene ambiguous. The CDR3 is 12 residues long. The DNA for the CDR3 is TGTGCAATCGGCATCGGCGGTCAGCCCCAGCATTTT. It is translated as CAIGIGGQPQHF.

This chain links TRBV9 with TRBJ2-1; TRBD2 agrees at 9 bases. The CDR3 contains 16 residues. Germline V lookup: CDR1 SGDLS, CDR2 YYNGEE. Trimming took 0 bases from V and 5 from J; bases not matched to a gene: 6. The CDR3 protein is CASSVGPSGANNEQFF. CDR3 DNA: TGTGCCAGCAGCGTAGGTCCTAGCGGGGCCAACAATGAGCAGTTCTTC. Full variable domain (outside the CDR3, taken from reference TRBV9 and TRBJ2-1): DSGVTQTPKHLITATGQRVTLRCSPRSGDLSVYWYQQSLDQGLQFLIQYYNGEERAKGNILERFSAQQFPDLHSELNLSSLELGDSALYFCASSVGPSGANNEQFFGPGTRLTVL.

In its sample, this clone was seen once. The genes are TRBV10-3 and TRBJ1-3, with D perhaps TRBD1 (6 bases). There are 15 residues in the CDR3. The V end was cut by 3 bases, the J end by 2 bases, with 11 bases between. The germline V gene encodes CDR1 ENHRY and CDR2 SYGVKD. CDR3 sequence (DNA): TGTGCCATCAGTGACCAGGGGAATGCTGGAAACACCATATATTTT. Protein: CAISDQGNAGNTIYF.

The chain combines TRBV19 with TRBJ1-4, with no clear D. Trimming removed 7 bases from V and 4 bases from J, with 13 bases in between. The CDR3 length is 14 residues. Germline CDR1 LNHDA, CDR2 SQIVND (reference sequence). The CDR3 sequence is CASTPPGINEKLFF. As DNA, the CDR3 is TGTGCCAGTACCCCACCCGGGATTAATGAAAAACTGTTTTTT.

This clone was counted a few times. V and J are TRBV5-4 and TRBJ1-2; D perhaps matches TRBD1 (5 bases). Germline values: CDR1 SGHNT, CDR2 YYREEE (reference sequence). This CDR3 region has 14 residues. With 4 bases removed from V and 0 bases from J, the gap between germline ends came to 10 bases. The CDR3 loop reads CASSIQVTNYGYTF. CDR3 coding DNA: TGTGCCAGCAGCATACAGGTTACTAACTATGGCTACACCTTC.

V and J are TRBV2 and TRBJ2-1; D is perhaps TRBD1 (6 bases). V was shortened by 7 bases and J by 7 bases, with 20 bases between the two germline ends. Germline V gives CDR1 SNHLY, CDR2 FYNNEI. The CDR3 spans 15 residues. The CDR3 coding sequence is TGTGCCAGCAAGCGCCCTAGTGGCAGGGGAAATGAGCAGTTCTTC. The encoded protein is CASKRPSGRGNEQFF.

The chain joins TRBV2 to TRBJ1-4; 8 bases match TRBD1. Germline assignment: CDR1 SNHLY and CDR2 FYNNEI. V shed 4 bases and J 8 bases; nucleotides not matched to a gene: 6. This CDR3 region has 14 residues. The CDR3 protein is CASSVYSGGEKLFF. CDR3 in DNA: TGTGCCAGCAGTGTGTACTCAGGGGGCGAAAAACTGTTTTTT.

V gene TRBV4-1 combines with J gene TRBJ1-1; TRBD1 agrees at 7 bases. After removal of 4 bases from V and 2 bases from J, the junction contained 7 bases not matched to a gene. The CDR3 sequence is 15 residues long. The germline gives CDR1 MGHRA, CDR2 YSYEKL. In DNA, the CDR3 is TGCGCCAGCAGCCGATCGAACAGGGGCAACACTGAAGCTTTCTTT. This sequence encodes CASSRSNRGNTEAFF.

The gene calls are TRBV30 and TRBJ2-5, with no clear D. The CDR3 is 12 amino acids. Germline CDR1 reads GTSNPN; CDR2 reads SVGIG (reference sequence). V lost 1 base to trimming and J lost 4 bases, with 7 bases between them. The CDR3 region is CAWSGGGETQYF. The CDR3 DNA is TGTGCCTGGAGTGGAGGCGGAGAGACCCAGTACTTC.

The rearrangement links TRBV10-2 to TRBJ2-3; TRBD2 might be the D (6 bases). V shed 0 bases and J shed 2 bases, with 12 bases lying between them. The CDR3 loop spans 16 amino acids. Germline V gene lookup returns CDR1 WSHSY and CDR2 SAAADI. The CDR3 sequence: CASSESGRGTTDTQYF. As DNA, the CDR3 is TGCGCCAGCAGTGAGTCGGGACGGGGGACCACAGATACGCAGTATTTT.

The rearrangement joins TRBV24-1 to TRBJ2-1; no clear D gene. Germline V lookup: CDR1 KGHDR, CDR2 SFDVKD. The CDR3 totals 12 residues. The ends were cut back, 11 bases at V and 3 bases at J, with 10 bases in the middle. The CDR3 sequence is CAKPRLYNEQFF. The CDR3 DNA reads as TGTGCCAAACCTAGGCTCTACAATGAGCAGTTCTTC.

This clone was seen just once. The gene calls are TRBV2 and TRBJ1-1; perhaps TRBD1 as D (6 bases). This CDR3 has 13 amino acids. V dropped 5 bases and J dropped 10 bases, with 17 bases sitting between them. The germline gives CDR1 SNHLY, CDR2 FYNNEI. Written as DNA, the CDR3 is TGTGCCAGCAGTATACGACAGGAGAAAGGAGCTTTCTTT. Its translation: CASSIRQEKGAFF. The variable domain in full, with the rest retrieved from reference TRBV2 and TRBJ1-1, is EPEVTQTPSHQVTQMGQEVILRCVPISNHLYFYWYRQILGQKVEFLVSFYNNEISEKSEIFDDQFSVERPDGSNFTLKIRSTKLEDSAMYFCASSIRQEKGAFFGQGTRLTVV.

This clone has just a few counts. The chain employs TRBV7-6 and TRBJ1-5; 8 bases agree with TRBD1. CDR1 and CDR2 from the germline V gene are SGHVS and FNYEAQ. V lost 4 bases and J lost 7; bases outside the gene matches: 6. This CDR3 is built from 14 residues. This chain's CDR3 is CASSSRGTGQPQHF. CDR3 bases: TGTGCCAGCAGCTCGAGAGGGACAGGACAGCCCCAGCATTTT.

V and J are TRBV29-1 and TRBJ1-4, with D possibly TRBD1 on 5 matching bases. The V and J ends lost 1 base and 8 bases respectively, with 8 bases between them. CDR3 length equals 12 residues. CDR1 is SQVTM and CDR2 is ANQGSEA in the germline V gene. CDR3 sequence reads: CSVEGGGEKLFF. The CDR3 region has the DNA TGCAGCGTTGAAGGTGGGGGGGAAAAACTGTTTTTT.